Listed below are T cell receptor beta chains from one sample, sequenced in a study of blood T cell repertoires in COVID-19. Libraries were prepared by immunoSEQ multiplex PCR; TCRdb keeps only in-frame clonotypes and omits some of them. This table holds hundreds of thousands of clones, 70% to 90% found once. The sample consisted of peripheral blood. Receptors originate from a man in his fifties or sixties with COVID-19, enrolled during active disease. The CDR3 runs from the conserved cysteine through the conserved F or W. D genes are given only for firm matches. Size tells how often a clone was seen (once, few, many) or the class of an expanded clone, and some rows leave it out.

.	TRBV14	.	TRBJ1-3	TGTGCCAGCAGCCAAGATGGCCGGGGACTTCGGGACACCATATATTTT	CASSQDGRGLRDTIYF
once	TRBV10-3	TRBD2	TRBJ2-3	TGTGCCATCAGTGAGTCCAGCGGGGGGAAAACAGATACGCAGTATTTT	CAISESSGGKTDTQYF
.	TRBV5-1	TRBD2	TRBJ2-1	TGCGCCAGCAGCCCACCCCTAGCGGGGGGGGGTAATGAGCAGTTCTTC	CASSPPLAGGGNEQFF
many	TRBV3-1/TRBV3-2	TRBD1	TRBJ1-5	TGTGCCAGCAGCCATGGGGGGACAGGGGGCGGCCAGCCCCAGCATTTT	CASSHGGTGGGQPQHF
.	TRBV5-4	TRBD1	TRBJ2-1	TGTGCCAGCAGCATCCGACAGGGAAGGTACAATGAGCAGTTCTTC	CASSIRQGRYNEQFF
.	TRBV6-6	TRBD1	TRBJ1-2	TGTGCCAGCAGTTACTCCAGGACAGGGGCCCAGTTTGGCTACACCTTC	CASSYSRTGAQFGYTF
few	TRBV29-1	.	TRBJ2-2	TGCAGCGCTCTAGACAGGTCACGCACCGGGGAGCTGTTTTTT	CSALDRSRTGELFF
.	TRBV7-9	TRBD2	TRBJ2-1	TGTGCCAGCAGCTTGGCGGGGGTCCCCAATGAGCAGTTCTTC	CASSLAGVPNEQFF
few	TRBV7-2	TRBD1	TRBJ1-2	TGTGCCAGCAGCTTCGGACAGGTCTATGGCTACACCTTC	CASSFGQVYGYTF
.	TRBV4-1	.	TRBJ2-1	TGCGCCAGCAGCCAAGCAGGAACCCATGAGCAGTTCTTC	CASSQAGTHEQFF
.	TRBV10-2	.	TRBJ1-1	TGCGCCAGCAGTGAGTTTGGGGGCATGGAAGCTTTCTTT	CASSEFGGMEAFF
.	TRBV6-5	.	TRBJ1-1	TGTGCCAGCAGTTACTTACAGGGAATTGAAGCTTTCTTT	CASSYLQGIEAFF
.	TRBV5-1	TRBD1	TRBJ1-1	TGCGCCAGCAGCTTGGGAGGGACAGGGGGCCCTGAAGCTTTCTTT	CASSLGGTGGPEAFF
.	TRBV5-4	TRBD1	TRBJ2-7	TGTGCCAGCAGCTCGGGACAGGGGCGTTACGAGCAGTACTTC	CASSSGQGRYEQYF
.	TRBV11-2	.	TRBJ2-3	TGTGCCAGCAGCTTAGGTCGCAGTTACACAGATACGCAGTATTTT	CASSLGRSYTDTQYF
.	TRBV11-2	TRBD2	TRBJ2-5	TGTGCCAGCAGCCTACGGGGGGATTGGTACCAAGAGACCCAGTACTTC	CASSLRGDWYQETQYF
once	TRBV7-9	TRBD1	TRBJ2-5	TGTGCCAGCAGCTTGGGGACAGCGGAGACCCAGTACTTC	CASSLGTAETQYF
.	TRBV6-2/TRBV6-3	TRBD1	TRBJ1-1	TGTGCCAGCAGTTACCCGACAGGGCGTACGAGGGGCGCTGAAGCTTTCTTT	CASSYPTGRTRGAEAFF
few	TRBV28	TRBD1	TRBJ1-6	TGTGCCAGCAATACAGGGGGGCCACCCCTCCACTTT	CASNTGGPPLHF
.	TRBV2	TRBD1	TRBJ2-1	TGTGCCAGCAGTGCCTGGACAGGGAATACATACAATGAGCAGTTCTTC	CASSAWTGNTYNEQFF
.	TRBV12-3/TRBV12-4	TRBD1	TRBJ2-5	TGTGCCAGCAGCTGGACAGGGGAAGAGACCCAGTACTTC	CASSWTGEETQYF
.	TRBV7-9	.	TRBJ1-1	TGTGCCAGCAGCCGCGGACAGAGCCTCATGAACACTGAAGCTTTCTTT	CASSRGQSLMNTEAFF
.	TRBV4-2	.	TRBJ1-1	TGTGCCAGCAGACTTAGGGGGTATGACACTGAAGCTTTCTTT	CASRLRGYDTEAFF
.	TRBV28	.	TRBJ1-6	TGTGCCAGCAGTTTAGCCCCCTCGAGGCGCCCCTATAATTCACCCCTCCACTTT	CASSLAPSRRPYNSPLHF
.	TRBV7-6	.	TRBJ2-7	TGTGCCAGCAGCTTAGCGGCAGCCTACGAGCAGTACTTC	CASSLAAAYEQYF
.	TRBV29-1	TRBD1	TRBJ2-1	TGCAGCGGGGGACAGGCCGATGAGCAGTTCTTC	CSGGQADEQFF
.	TRBV6-6	.	TRBJ2-7	TGTGCCAGCAGTTACTCGCTGGCCCTGCAGTACTTC	CASSYSLALQYF
.	TRBV6-5	TRBD1	TRBJ1-5	TGTGCCAGCAGACCACTCACAGGGGCCGGTCAGCCCCAGCATTTT	CASRPLTGAGQPQHF
.	TRBV10-3	.	TRBJ2-7	TGTGCCATCAGTGTTAGAGGTTACGAGCAGTACTTC	CAISVRGYEQYF
few	TRBV11-2	TRBD1	TRBJ2-7	TGTGCCAGCAGCCCGGGACAGGCCCCAGGTGAGCAGTACTTC	CASSPGQAPGEQYF
.	TRBV5-1	TRBD1	TRBJ1-2	TGCGCCAGCAGCTTGGGACAGGGGGAGCATGGCTACACCTTC	CASSLGQGEHGYTF
.	TRBV5-4	TRBD1	TRBJ2-2	TGTGCCAGCAGCTTTGGCGGGACAGGGAAAACCGGGGAGCTGTTTTTT	CASSFGGTGKTGELFF
.	TRBV6-6	.	TRBJ2-7	TGTGCCAGCAGTCTGACAGGACCGTCTCCCTTCGAGCAGTACTTC	CASSLTGPSPFEQYF
.	TRBV2	TRBD1	TRBJ1-5	TGTGCCAGCAGGGGACAGGGGCGACAGCCCCAGCATTTT	CASRGQGRQPQHF
.	TRBV2	TRBD1	TRBJ1-1	TGTGCCACCGGGACAGGGGGCTTGAACACTGAAGCTTTCTTT	CATGTGGLNTEAFF
.	TRBV24-1	TRBD1	TRBJ1-2	TGTGCCACCAGTGATCTCCGGGACAGGGCTACCTATGGCTACACCTTC	CATSDLRDRATYGYTF
many	TRBV9	TRBD2	TRBJ2-5	TGTGCCAGCAGCGCAGGGACTAGCGGGGGGAGGGAAGAGACCCAGTACTTC	CASSAGTSGGREETQYF
.	TRBV19	.	TRBJ1-2	TGTGCCAGTAGTATAGGTGGCAGGACTAACTATGGCTACACCTTC	CASSIGGRTNYGYTF
.	TRBV18	TRBD1	TRBJ1-2	TGTGCCAGCTCACCAATGCAAACGGGACAGCGCAAAACTAACTATGGCTACACCTTC	CASSPMQTGQRKTNYGYTF
.	TRBV30	.	TRBJ1-2	TGTGCCTGGAGTGTATCTCGACGGTCTAGTGGCTACACCTTC	CAWSVSRRSSGYTF
few	TRBV7-3	TRBD1	TRBJ1-2	TGTGCCAGCAGCTCTGGACAGGGAGCAGACTATGGCTACACCTTC	CASSSGQGADYGYTF
once	TRBV7-8	.	TRBJ2-1	TGTGCCAGCAGCTTGCCGGGACTGAGCTCCTACAATGAGCAGTTCTTC	CASSLPGLSSYNEQFF
.	TRBV3-1/TRBV3-2	.	TRBJ2-3	TGTGCCAGCAGCCAAGATCTGATTGAGGCAGATACGCAGTATTTT	CASSQDLIEADTQYF
.	TRBV7-2	.	TRBJ2-5	TGTGCCAGCAGCTTCCCACGGGACAACATGTACTTC	CASSFPRDNMYF
.	TRBV29-1	.	TRBJ1-2	TGCAGCGTTGTAGGGCCAGGGCCACCTAACTATGGCTACACCTTC	CSVVGPGPPNYGYTF
.	TRBV30	TRBD2	TRBJ2-1	TGTGCCTGGACTGGCGGGGGGGCAAAAATCTACAATGAGCAGTTCTTC	CAWTGGGAKIYNEQFF
.	TRBV6-5	TRBD1	TRBJ2-7	TGTGCCAGCAGTTACTATCTGACAGGGGGCTTAGTCGAGCAGTACTTC	CASSYYLTGGLVEQYF
.	TRBV5-1	.	TRBJ1-4	TGCGCCAGCAGCTTGAGTCAGTTTAATGAAAAACTGTTTTTT	CASSLSQFNEKLFF
once	TRBV19	TRBD2	TRBJ2-3	TGTGCCAGTAGTCCCTCAACCGGGGGGTTAACAGATACGCAGTATTTT	CASSPSTGGLTDTQYF
.	TRBV10-3	.	TRBJ2-2	TGTGCCATCAGTGATCGCGGGGGCCAGAACACCGGGGAGCTGTTTTTT	CAISDRGGQNTGELFF
.	TRBV28	.	TRBJ1-1	TGTGCCAGCAGCTACACTGAAGCTTTCTTT	CASSYTEAFF
.	TRBV10-2	.	TRBJ2-7	TGCGCCAGCAGTGAAGTCAGGGTCAACGAGCAGTACTTC	CASSEVRVNEQYF
many	TRBV5-6	.	TRBJ1-3	TGTGCCAGCAGCTATAGTCGATCATTGCCTGGAAACACCATATATTTT	CASSYSRSLPGNTIYF
.	TRBV7-9	TRBD2	TRBJ2-7	TGTGCCAGCAGCTCTACCTGGACTAGCGGGGGGGCTCAGCAGTACTTC	CASSSTWTSGGAQQYF
few	TRBV3-1/TRBV3-2	.	TRBJ1-6	TGTGCCAGCAGCCAAGAAGGTACTAATAATTCACCCCTCCACTTT	CASSQEGTNNSPLHF